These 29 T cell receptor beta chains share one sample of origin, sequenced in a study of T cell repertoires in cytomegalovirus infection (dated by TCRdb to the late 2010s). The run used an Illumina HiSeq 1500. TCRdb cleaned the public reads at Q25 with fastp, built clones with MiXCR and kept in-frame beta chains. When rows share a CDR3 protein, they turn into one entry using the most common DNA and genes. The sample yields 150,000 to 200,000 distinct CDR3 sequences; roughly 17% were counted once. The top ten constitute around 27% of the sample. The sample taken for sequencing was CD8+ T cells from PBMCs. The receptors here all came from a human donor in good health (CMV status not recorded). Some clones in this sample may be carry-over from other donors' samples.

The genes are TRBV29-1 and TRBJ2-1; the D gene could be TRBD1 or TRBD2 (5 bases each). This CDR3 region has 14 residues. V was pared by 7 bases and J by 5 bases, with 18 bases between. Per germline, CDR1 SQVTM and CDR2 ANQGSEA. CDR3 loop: CSARGTDRHNEQFF. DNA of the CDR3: TGCAGCGCAAGAGGGACCGACCGTCACAATGAGCAGTTCTTC.

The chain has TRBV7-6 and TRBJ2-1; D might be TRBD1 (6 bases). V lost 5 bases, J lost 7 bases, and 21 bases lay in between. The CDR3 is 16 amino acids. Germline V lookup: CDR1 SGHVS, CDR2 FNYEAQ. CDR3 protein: CASSGASRVRGNEQFF. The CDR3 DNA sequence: TGTGCCAGCAGCGGAGCTAGTCGGGTTAGGGGGAATGAGCAGTTCTTC.

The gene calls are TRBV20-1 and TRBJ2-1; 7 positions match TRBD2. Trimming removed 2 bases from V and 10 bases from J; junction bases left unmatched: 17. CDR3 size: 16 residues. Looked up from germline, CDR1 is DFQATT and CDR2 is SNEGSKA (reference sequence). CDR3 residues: CSARNTGSGVLGEQFF. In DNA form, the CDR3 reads TGCAGTGCTAGAAACACCGGAAGCGGGGTCCTGGGGGAGCAGTTCTTC.

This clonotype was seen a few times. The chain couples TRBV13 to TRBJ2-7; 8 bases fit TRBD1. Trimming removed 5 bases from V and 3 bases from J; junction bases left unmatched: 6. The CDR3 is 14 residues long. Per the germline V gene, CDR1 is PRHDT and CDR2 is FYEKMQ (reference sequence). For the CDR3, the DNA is TGTGCCAGCAGCACTCGGACAGGGTACTACGAGCAGTACTTC. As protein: CASSTRTGYYEQYF.

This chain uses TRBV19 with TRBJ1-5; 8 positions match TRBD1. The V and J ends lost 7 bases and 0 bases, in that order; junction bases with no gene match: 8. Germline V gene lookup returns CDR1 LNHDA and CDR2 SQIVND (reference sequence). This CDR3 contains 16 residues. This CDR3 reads CASTFQGADSNQPQHF. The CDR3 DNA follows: TGTGCCAGTACCTTTCAGGGGGCCGATAGCAATCAGCCCCAGCATTTT.

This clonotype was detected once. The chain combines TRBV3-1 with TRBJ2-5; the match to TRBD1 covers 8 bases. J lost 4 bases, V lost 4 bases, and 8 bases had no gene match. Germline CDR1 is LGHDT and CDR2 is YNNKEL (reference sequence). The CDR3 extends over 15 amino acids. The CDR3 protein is CASSRPGQGRETQYF. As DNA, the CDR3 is TGTGCCAGCAGCCGCCCCGGACAGGGCCGAGAGACCCAGTACTTC.

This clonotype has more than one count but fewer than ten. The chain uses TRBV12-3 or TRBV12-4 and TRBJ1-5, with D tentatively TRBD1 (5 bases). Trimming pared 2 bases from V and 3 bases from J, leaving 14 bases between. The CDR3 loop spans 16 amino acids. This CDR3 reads CASSLPRGSYNQPQHF. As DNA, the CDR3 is TGTGCCAGCAGTTTACCACGGGGCAGTTACAATCAGCCCCAGCATTTT.

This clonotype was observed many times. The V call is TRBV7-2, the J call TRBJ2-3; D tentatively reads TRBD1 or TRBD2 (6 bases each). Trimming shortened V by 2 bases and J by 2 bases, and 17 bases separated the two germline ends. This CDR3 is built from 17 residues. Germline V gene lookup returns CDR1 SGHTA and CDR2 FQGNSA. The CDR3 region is CASSLNRGRAHTDTQYF. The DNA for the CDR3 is TGTGCCAGCAGCTTAAATCGGGGGCGGGCTCACACAGATACGCAGTATTTT.

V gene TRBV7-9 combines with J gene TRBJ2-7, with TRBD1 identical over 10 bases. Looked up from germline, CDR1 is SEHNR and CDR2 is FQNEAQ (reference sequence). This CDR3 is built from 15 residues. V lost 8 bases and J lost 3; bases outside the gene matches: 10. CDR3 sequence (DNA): TGTGCCAGCGCTGGGGACAGGGGACTTCACTACGAGCAGTACTTC. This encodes CASAGDRGLHYEQYF.

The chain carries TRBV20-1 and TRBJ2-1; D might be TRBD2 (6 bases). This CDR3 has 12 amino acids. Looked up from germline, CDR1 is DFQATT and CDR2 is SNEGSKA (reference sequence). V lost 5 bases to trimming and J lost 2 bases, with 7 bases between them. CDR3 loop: CSARTTYNEQFF. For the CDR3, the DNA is TGCAGTGCTCGGACTACCTACAATGAGCAGTTCTTC.

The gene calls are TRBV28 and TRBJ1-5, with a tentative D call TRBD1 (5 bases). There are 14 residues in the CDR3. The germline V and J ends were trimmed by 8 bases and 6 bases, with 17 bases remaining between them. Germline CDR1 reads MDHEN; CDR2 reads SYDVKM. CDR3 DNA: TGTGCCAGCTCGTATGGGGGAGAGGGTCAGCCCCAGCATTTT. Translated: CASSYGGEGQPQHF.

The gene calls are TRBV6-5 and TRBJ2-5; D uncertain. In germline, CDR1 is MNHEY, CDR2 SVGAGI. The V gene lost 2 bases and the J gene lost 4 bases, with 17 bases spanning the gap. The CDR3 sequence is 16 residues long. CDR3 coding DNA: TGTGCCAGCAGTTACGGATCTGAGGCTATTGGAGAGACCCAGTACTTC. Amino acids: CASSYGSEAIGETQYF.

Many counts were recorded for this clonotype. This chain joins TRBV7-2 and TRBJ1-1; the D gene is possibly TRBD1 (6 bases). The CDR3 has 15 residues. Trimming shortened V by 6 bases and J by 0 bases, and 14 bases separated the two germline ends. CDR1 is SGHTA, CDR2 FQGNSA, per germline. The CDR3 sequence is CASSRTGRLNTEAFF. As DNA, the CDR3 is TGTGCCAGCAGTCGCACAGGGAGACTGAACACTGAAGCTTTCTTT.

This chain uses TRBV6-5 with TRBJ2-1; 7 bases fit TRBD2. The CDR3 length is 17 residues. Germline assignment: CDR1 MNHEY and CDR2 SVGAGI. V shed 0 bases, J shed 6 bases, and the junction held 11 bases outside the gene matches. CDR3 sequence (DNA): TGTGCCAGCAGTTACTCGATCGGCGGGGGAGATACCAATGAGCAGTTCTTC. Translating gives CASSYSIGGGDTNEQFF.

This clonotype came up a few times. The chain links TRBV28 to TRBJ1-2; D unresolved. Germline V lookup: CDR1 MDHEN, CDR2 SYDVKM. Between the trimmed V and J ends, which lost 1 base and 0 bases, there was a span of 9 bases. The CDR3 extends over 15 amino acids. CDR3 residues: CASSLSGSANYGYTF. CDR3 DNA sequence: TGTGCCAGCAGTTTATCAGGCAGCGCTAACTATGGCTACACCTTC.

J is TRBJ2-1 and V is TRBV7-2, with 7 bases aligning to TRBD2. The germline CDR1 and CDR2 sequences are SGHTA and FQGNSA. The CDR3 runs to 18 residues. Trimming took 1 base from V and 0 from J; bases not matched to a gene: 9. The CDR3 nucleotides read TGTGCCAGCAGCTTAGTCGGGGCGGGCGGGGGCTCCTACAATGAGCAGTTCTTC. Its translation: CASSLVGAGGGSYNEQFF.

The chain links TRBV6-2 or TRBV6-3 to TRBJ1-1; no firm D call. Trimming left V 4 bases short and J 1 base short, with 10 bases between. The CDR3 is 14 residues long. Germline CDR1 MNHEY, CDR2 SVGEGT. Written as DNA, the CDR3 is TGTGCCAGCAGTTTACTACTAACGAACACTGAAGCTTTCTTT. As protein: CASSLLLTNTEAFF.

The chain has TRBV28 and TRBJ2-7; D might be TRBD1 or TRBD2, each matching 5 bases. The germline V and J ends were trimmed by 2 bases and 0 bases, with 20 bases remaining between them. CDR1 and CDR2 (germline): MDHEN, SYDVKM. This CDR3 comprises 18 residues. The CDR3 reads CASSLILNTGPSSYEQYF. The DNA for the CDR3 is TGTGCCAGCAGTTTAATTTTGAATACGGGGCCAAGCTCCTACGAGCAGTACTTC.

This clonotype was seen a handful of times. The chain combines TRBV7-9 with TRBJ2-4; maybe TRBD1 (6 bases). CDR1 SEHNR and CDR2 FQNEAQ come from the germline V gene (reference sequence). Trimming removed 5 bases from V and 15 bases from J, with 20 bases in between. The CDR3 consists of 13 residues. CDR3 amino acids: CASSPDRRLISYF. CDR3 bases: TGTGCCAGCAGCCCCGACAGGAGACTTATTTCGTACTTC.

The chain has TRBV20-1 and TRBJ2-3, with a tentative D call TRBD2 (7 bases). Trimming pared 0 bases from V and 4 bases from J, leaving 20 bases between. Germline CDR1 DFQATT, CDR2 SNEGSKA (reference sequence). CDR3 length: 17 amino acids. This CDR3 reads CSARDTPGGGPADTQYF. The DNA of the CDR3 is TGCAGTGCTAGAGATACCCCAGGCGGGGGCCCGGCAGATACGCAGTATTTT.

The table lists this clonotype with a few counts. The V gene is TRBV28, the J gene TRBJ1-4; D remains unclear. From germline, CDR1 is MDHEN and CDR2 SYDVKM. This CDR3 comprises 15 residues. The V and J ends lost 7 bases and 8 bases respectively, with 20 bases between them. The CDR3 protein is CASISSGESGEKLFF. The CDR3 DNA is TGTGCCAGCATCTCTTCTGGTGAATCGGGCGAAAAACTGTTTTTT. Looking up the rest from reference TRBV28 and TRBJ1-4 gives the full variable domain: DVKVTQSSRYLVKRTGEKVFLECVQDMDHENMFWYRQDPGLGLRLIYFSYDVKMKEKGDIPEGYSVSREKKERFSLILESASTNQTSMYLCASISSGESGEKLFFGSGTQLSVL.

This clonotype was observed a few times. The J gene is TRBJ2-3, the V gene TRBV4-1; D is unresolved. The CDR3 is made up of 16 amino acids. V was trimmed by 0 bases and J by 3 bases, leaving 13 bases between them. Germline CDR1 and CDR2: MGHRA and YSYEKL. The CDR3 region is CASSQESGPPTDTQYF. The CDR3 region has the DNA TGCGCCAGCAGCCAAGAATCCGGCCCGCCGACAGATACGCAGTATTTT.

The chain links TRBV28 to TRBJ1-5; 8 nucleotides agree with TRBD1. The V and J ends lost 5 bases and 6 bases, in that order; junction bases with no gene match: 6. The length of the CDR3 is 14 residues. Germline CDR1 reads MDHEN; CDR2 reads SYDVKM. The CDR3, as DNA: TGTGCCAGCAGTAAAACAGGGGGGACTCAGCCCCAGCATTTT. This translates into CASSKTGGTQPQHF.

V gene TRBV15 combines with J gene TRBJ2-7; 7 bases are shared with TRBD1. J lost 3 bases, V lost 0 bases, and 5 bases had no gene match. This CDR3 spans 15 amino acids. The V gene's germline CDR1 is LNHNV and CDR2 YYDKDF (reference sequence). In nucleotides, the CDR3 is TGTGCCACCAGCAGAGACTTGGGACAGAACTACGAGCAGTACTTC. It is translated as CATSRDLGQNYEQYF.

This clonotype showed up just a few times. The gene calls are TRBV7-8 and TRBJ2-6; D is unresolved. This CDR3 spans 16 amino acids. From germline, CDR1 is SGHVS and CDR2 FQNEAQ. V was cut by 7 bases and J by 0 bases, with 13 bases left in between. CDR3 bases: TGTGCCAGCACAAAAAGGGAAAGCTCTGGGGCCAACGTCCTGACTTTC. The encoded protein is CASTKRESSGANVLTF.

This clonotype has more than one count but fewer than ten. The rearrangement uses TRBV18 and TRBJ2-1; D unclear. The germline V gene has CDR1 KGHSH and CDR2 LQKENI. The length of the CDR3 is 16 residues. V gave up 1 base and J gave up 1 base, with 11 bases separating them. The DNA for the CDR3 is TGTGCCAGCTCACCACTGAATGGGGTTTCCTACAATGAGCAGTTCTTC. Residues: CASSPLNGVSYNEQFF.

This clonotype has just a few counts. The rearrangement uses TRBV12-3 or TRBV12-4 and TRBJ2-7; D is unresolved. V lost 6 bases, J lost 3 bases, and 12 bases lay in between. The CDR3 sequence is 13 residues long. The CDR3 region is CASSKESIYEQYF. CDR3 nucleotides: TGTGCCAGCAGCAAGGAGAGTATCTACGAGCAGTACTTC.

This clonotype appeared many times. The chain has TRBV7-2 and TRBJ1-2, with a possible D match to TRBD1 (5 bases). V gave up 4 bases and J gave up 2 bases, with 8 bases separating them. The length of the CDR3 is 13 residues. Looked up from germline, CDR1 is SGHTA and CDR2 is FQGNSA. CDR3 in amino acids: CASSSDTNYGYTF. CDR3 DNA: TGTGCCAGCAGCTCGGACACCAACTATGGCTACACCTTC.

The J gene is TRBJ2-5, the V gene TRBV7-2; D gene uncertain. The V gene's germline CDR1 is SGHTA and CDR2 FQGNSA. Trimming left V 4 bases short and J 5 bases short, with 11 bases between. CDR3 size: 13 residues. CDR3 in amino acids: CASSSPPRETQYF. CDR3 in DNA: TGTGCCAGCAGCTCCCCGCCCCGGGAGACCCAGTACTTC.